A single sample gave rise to the 18 T cell receptor beta chains below, sequenced in a study of cytomegalovirus exposure and HLA in healthy donors. Only in-frame clones appear in the TCRdb table, and some are missing; sequencing was by immunoSEQ multiplex PCR. This sample has fewer than 200,000 clones; approximately 90% occur once, and the top ten carry roughly 1.5%. Source material: PBMCs. The source is a woman aged 25 to 45 in good health and CMV-seronegative.

V gene TRBV6-1 combines with J gene TRBJ2-3; 12 nucleotides align to TRBD1. The trim removed 3 bases at V and 6 bases at J, leaving 7 bases unmatched. The CDR3 covers 16 residues. The V gene's germline CDR1 is MNHNS and CDR2 SASEGT. The CDR3 region has the DNA TGTGCCAGCAGTGACCTGGGACAGGGGGCGCCGGATACGCAGTATTTT. Translating it yields CASSDLGQGAPDTQYF.

This clone was seen just once. J is TRBJ1-2 and V is TRBV18; TRBD1 might be the D (5 bases). This CDR3 has 15 amino acids. V gave up 4 bases and J gave up 4 bases, with 16 bases separating them. CDR1 KGHSH and CDR2 LQKENI come from the germline V gene. CDR3 DNA sequence: TGTGCCAGCTCACTACCTAAGACAGCCTCCTATGGCTACACCTTC. Translated, it gives CASSLPKTASYGYTF. The variable domain in full, completed from reference TRBV18 and TRBJ1-2, reads NAGVMQNPRHLVRRRGQEARLRCSPMKGHSHVYWYRQLPEEGLKFMVYLQKENIIDESGMPKERFSAEFPKEGPSILRIQQVVRGDSAAYFCASSLPKTASYGYTFGSGTRLTVV.

This rearrangement joins TRBV7-9 to TRBJ1-5; tentatively, D is TRBD1 (5 bases). Per germline, CDR1 SEHNR and CDR2 FQNEAQ (reference sequence). This CDR3 has 14 residues. The V end lost 3 bases, the J end lost 4 bases, and 10 bases lay between the germline ends. Here the CDR3 reads CASSFAGKNQPQHF. Written as DNA, the CDR3 is TGTGCCAGCAGCTTTGCAGGGAAGAATCAGCCCCAGCATTTT.

This sequence joins TRBV2 and TRBJ1-5; 10 bases agree with TRBD1. Germline V gene data show CDR1 as SNHLY and CDR2 as FYNNEI. The CDR3 has 15 residues. J gave up 6 bases and V 6 bases, and 8 bases lay outside the gene matches. The CDR3 DNA reads TGTGCCAGCAGGAGGGGGGACAGGGGAAGTCAGCCCCAGCATTTT. Translated: CASRRGDRGSQPQHF.

J is TRBJ2-3 and V is TRBV10-1; maybe TRBD2 (7 bases). The V end lost 7 bases, the J end lost 5 bases, and 16 bases lay between the germline ends. Germline V gives CDR1 WNHNN, CDR2 SYGVQD (reference sequence). This CDR3 region has 14 residues. CDR3: CASKPGGPGDTQYF. CDR3 bases: TGCGCCAGCAAACCCGGGGGGCCCGGAGATACGCAGTATTTT.

As for this clone: At the DNA level, this CDR3 is encoded by other sequences in the same sample as well. The chain links TRBV5-1 to TRBJ2-3, with TRBD2 identical over 12 bases. Germline V gene sequence: CDR1 SGHRS, CDR2 YFSETQ. This CDR3 comprises 17 residues. Trimming took 0 bases from V and 2 from J; bases not matched to a gene: 4. DNA for the CDR3: TGCGCCAGCAGCTTGGGGCTAGCGGGGGGGCCCACAGATACGCAGTATTTT. This codes for CASSLGLAGGPTDTQYF.

The CDR3 DNA is TGTGCCAGCAGCCCTGGTGGGGCCTATGGCTACACCTTC. This translates into CASSPGGAYGYTF. The chain employs TRBV7-6 and TRBJ1-2; D is possibly TRBD1 (5 bases). Deletions cut 5 bases from V and 4 bases from J, with 11 bases between. This CDR3 spans 13 amino acids. Germline V gene sequence: CDR1 SGHVS, CDR2 FNYEAQ.

The V gene is TRBV7-9, the J gene TRBJ2-2, with TRBD2 identical over 9 bases. Germline CDR1 and CDR2: SEHNR and FQNEAQ (reference sequence). The CDR3 length is 15 residues. Trimming took 5 bases from V and 3 from J; bases not matched to a gene: 4. For the CDR3, the DNA is TGTGCCAGCAGCGTTAGCGGGGGCCACACCGGGGAGCTGTTTTTT. It encodes CASSVSGGHTGELFF.

J is TRBJ2-7 and V is TRBV5-1; a weak D match, TRBD1 (5 bases). This CDR3 region has 15 residues. Germline lookup yields CDR1 SGHRS and CDR2 YFSETQ. Trimming pared 7 bases from V and 5 bases from J, leaving 22 bases between. CDR3 DNA sequence: TGCGCCAGCGGTACCCAGGGTGCCTCTGTCCACGAGCAGTACTTC. Translation: CASGTQGASVHEQYF.

The chain carries TRBV25-1 and TRBJ2-3; the match to TRBD2 covers 12 bases. Germline loops: CDR1 MGHDK, CDR2 SYGVNS. CDR3 length equals 15 residues. The V gene end was trimmed by 6 bases and the J gene end by 6 bases; junction bases not matched to a gene: 7. The CDR3 region is CASSPTSGGPDTQYF. CDR3 coding DNA: TGTGCCAGCAGCCCGACTAGCGGGGGTCCGGATACGCAGTATTTT.

The chain combines TRBV29-1 with TRBJ1-2, with D maybe TRBD1 (5 bases). Per the germline V gene, CDR1 is SQVTM and CDR2 is ANQGSEA. V lost 4 bases, J lost 7 bases, and 13 bases lay in between. The CDR3 has 12 residues. This chain's CDR3 is CSVGLQGSGYTF. CDR3 sequence (DNA): TGCAGCGTTGGTCTGCAGGGCAGTGGCTACACCTTC.

The chain uses TRBV6-1 and TRBJ2-5, with 8 bases identical to TRBD2. CDR3 length: 15 residues. The germline gives CDR1 MNHNS, CDR2 SASEGT. V was pared by 7 bases and J by 5 bases, with 12 bases of the junction left unmatched. The CDR3 DNA reads as TGTGCCAGCACTCCCACGGGACTAGGTGGGGAGACCCAGTACTTC. Translated: CASTPTGLGGETQYF.

This clone was seen only once. The chain recombines TRBV4-1 with TRBJ2-7; 8 positions agree with TRBD2. The J segment lost 3 bases and the V segment lost 1 base, leaving 11 bases of the junction unmatched. The germline V gene encodes CDR1 MGHRA and CDR2 YSYEKL. This CDR3 spans 17 amino acids. The CDR3 nucleotides are TGCGCCAGCAGCCAAGGGTATAGCGGGGATATTAACTACGAGCAGTACTTC. The encoded protein is CASSQGYSGDINYEQYF.

A note on this clone: The sample has other DNA sequences that encode this CDR3 too. The V call is TRBV5-1, the J call TRBJ2-1, with 11 bases lining up with TRBD2. The CDR3 sequence is 14 residues long. The V gene end was trimmed by 6 bases and the J gene end by 4 bases; junction bases not matched to a gene: 3. Germline V gene lookup returns CDR1 SGHRS and CDR2 YFSETQ. CDR3 region: CASTLAGGYNEQFF. CDR3 nucleotide sequence: TGCGCCAGCACCTTAGCGGGGGGGTACAATGAGCAGTTCTTC.

The chain couples TRBV2 to TRBJ1-3; the D is unclear. This CDR3 contains 13 residues. The V end was cut by 4 bases, the J end by 2 bases, with 6 bases between. Germline V gene data show CDR1 as SNHLY and CDR2 as FYNNEI. CDR3 sequence (DNA): TGTGCCAGCAGTGCCAGTCCTGGAAACACCATATATTTT. It encodes CASSASPGNTIYF.

The V call is TRBV5-1, the J call TRBJ2-1, with 10 bases aligning to TRBD1. The CDR3 is 15 residues long. CDR1 is SGHRS and CDR2 is YFSETQ in the germline V gene. V was clipped by 2 bases and J by 9 bases; unmatched bases: 8. This CDR3 reads CASSLPGQGPSEQFF. The CDR3 nucleotides read TGCGCCAGCAGCTTACCGGGACAGGGGCCTAGTGAGCAGTTCTTC.

This clone came up a few times. The DNA for the CDR3 is TGTGCCAGCACCCGACAGGGATCCGGGACCGGGGAGCTGTTTTTT. Translated: CASTRQGSGTGELFF. This rearrangement joins TRBV6-5 to TRBJ2-2, with 7 positions matching TRBD1. The CDR3 has 15 amino acids. The junction had 10 bases not matched to a gene; V was cut back by 7 bases and J by 5 bases. Germline assignment: CDR1 MNHEY and CDR2 SVGAGI.

Only a few counts were recorded for this clone. The chain employs TRBV2 and TRBJ1-6; D gene unclear. The CDR3 loop spans 14 amino acids. Germline V gene sequence: CDR1 SNHLY, CDR2 FYNNEI. V dropped 4 bases and J dropped 5 bases, with 9 bases sitting between them. In nucleotides, the CDR3 is TGTGCCAGCAGTGGGCTTGTGGATAATTCACCCCTCCACTTT. Its protein product is CASSGLVDNSPLHF.